A selection of T cell receptor beta chains follows, all from one sample in a study of T cell repertoires in cytomegalovirus infection. Their specific antigens are unknown. TCRdb reprocessed the reads with MiXCR, giving one entry per CDR3 protein. The data show under 150,000 distinct CDR3 sequences, roughly a quarter seen once. The specimen sequenced was PBMCs, sequenced either directly or after in vitro stimulation (not recorded which). Receptors originate from a human donor in good health (CMV status not recorded). Some clones in this sample may be carry-over from other donors' samples. The CDR3 runs from the conserved cysteine through the conserved F or W. The D gene is left open where the match is weak. Size tells how often a clone was seen (once, few, many) or the class of an expanded clone, and some rows leave it out.

V gene	clone size	D gene	J gene	CDR3 DNA	CDR3 protein
TRBV6-1	few	TRBD2	TRBJ2-2	TGTGCCAGCAAAGGGACTAGCGGGAGGGCTCTCGGGGAGCTGTTTTTT	CASKGTSGRALGELFF
TRBV7-6	many	-	TRBJ2-2	TGTGCCAGCAGCTTAACGCGACCAGGGTACGGGGAGCTGTTTTTT	CASSLTRPGYGELFF
TRBV6-2/TRBV6-3	-	-	TRBJ2-1	TGTGCCAGCAGTTATATGGGAGGGGGATACAATGAGCAGTTCTTC	CASSYMGGGYNEQFF
TRBV6-2/TRBV6-3	once	-	TRBJ2-7	TGTGCCAGCAAGAAGGGAGTGTTGGGGTACGAGCAGTACTTC	CASKKGVLGYEQYF
TRBV6-5	-	-	TRBJ2-3	TGTGCCAGCAGTTTCCGGGACGGATGGGATACGCAGTATTTT	CASSFRDGWDTQYF
TRBV7-9	many	-	TRBJ2-7	TGTGCCAGCAGCCCCTTCGACAGGACCTACGAGCAGTACTTC	CASSPFDRTYEQYF
TRBV6-8	-	TRBD1	TRBJ1-1	TGTGCCAGCAGTTACGGGGACAGCACTGAAGCTTTCTTT	CASSYGDSTEAFF
TRBV5-5	-	-	TRBJ1-6	TGTGCCAGCAGCTTGGAGGCAGGACTAAATTCACCCCTCCACTTT	CASSLEAGLNSPLHF
TRBV9	-	TRBD1	TRBJ2-1	TGTGCCAGCAGCGTCTACAGGGGTGGCCACAATGAGCAGTTCTTC	CASSVYRGGHNEQFF
TRBV10-3	many	-	TRBJ2-3	TGTGCCATCAGTCTTCCAGGGGATACGCAGTATTTT	CAISLPGDTQYF
TRBV7-2	few	-	TRBJ2-2	TGTGCCAGCAGCTTAGACCGGGGGAACGGGGAGCTGTTTTTT	CASSLDRGNGELFF
TRBV15	-	-	TRBJ1-6	TGTGCCACCAGCAGAACAGAGATCTATAATTCACCCCTCCACTTT	CATSRTEIYNSPLHF
TRBV2	-	-	TRBJ1-2	TGTGCCAGCAGTGAACTAGGTGGCTACACCTTC	CASSELGGYTF
TRBV4-3	-	-	TRBJ2-2	TGCGCCAGCAGCCCAGTGGGTACAGGGAACACCGGGGAGCTGTTTTTT	CASSPVGTGNTGELFF
TRBV4-1	few	-	TRBJ1-5	TGCGCCAGCAGCCAAGGGAGCAGGAGCAGGGACAATCAGCCCCAGCATTTT	CASSQGSRSRDNQPQHF
TRBV12-3/TRBV12-4	few	TRBD1	TRBJ2-7	TGTGCCAGCAGTCGTGGACAGGGGAGTCACTACGAGCAGTACTTC	CASSRGQGSHYEQYF
TRBV6-2/TRBV6-3	few	TRBD2	TRBJ2-1	TGTGCCAGCAGTTCCCACCCTAGCGGGAGCTACAATGAGCAGTTCTTC	CASSSHPSGSYNEQFF
TRBV7-6	-	-	TRBJ2-1	TGTGCCAGCAGCTTAGTTTCAGGGGGGGACAATGAGCAGTTCTTC	CASSLVSGGDNEQFF
TRBV20-1	-	TRBD2	TRBJ2-5	TGCAGTGCTAGTGGGGCGGGAGAAGAGACTCAGTACTTC	CSASGAGEETQYF
TRBV7-2	many	TRBD1	TRBJ1-3	TGTGCCAGCACCGGGGACAGGGCCTCTGGAAACACCATATATTTT	CASTGDRASGNTIYF
TRBV7-9	-	-	TRBJ1-2	TGTGCCAGCAGCCCCAGAGGAAGGGACTATGGCTACACCTTC	CASSPRGRDYGYTF
TRBV7-2	-	TRBD1	TRBJ1-1	TGTGCCAGCAGCACACCGACAGGGACTGAAGCTTTCTTT	CASSTPTGTEAFF
TRBV7-6	many	-	TRBJ2-5	TGTGCCAGCAGCCTCTACGAGCCCCCTCGGGAGACCCAGTACTTC	CASSLYEPPRETQYF
TRBV6-6	few	-	TRBJ1-5	TGTGCCAGCAGTTACGGCCCAAATGAGCCCCAGCATTTT	CASSYGPNEPQHF
TRBV11-2	many	-	TRBJ2-4	TGTGCCAGCAGCTTTGAGGTTGGGGCCAAAAACATTCAGTACTTC	CASSFEVGAKNIQYF
TRBV25-1	-	-	TRBJ1-6	TGTGCCAGCAGTGACTTAGCCTCAGCGACAGAAGAACTCCACTTT	CASSDLASATEELHF